The present T cell receptor (beta chain) was sequenced within a study of blood T cell repertoires in COVID-19. Overall study context: Samples came from the United States, Italy and Spain, spanning acute and convalescent COVID-19.

Looked up from germline, CDR1 is LNHDA and CDR2 is SQIVND (reference sequence). This CDR3 spans 20 amino acids. V trimming: 3 bases; J trimming: 0 bases; junction bases outside the gene matches: 14. Under the authors' procedure: From reference gene primer amplification, estimates of nucleated cell counts were derived. The assay was immunoSEQ multiplex PCR, and TCRdb's table has in-frame clones only and misses some. Clone size and the V and J calls come from that table; the DNA yielded D and trimming. The sample holds roughly 240,000 clones, just under 85% seen once. The sample consisted of peripheral blood. The rearrangement joins TRBV19 to TRBJ1-5, with TRBD1 matching 10 bases. The sequence was collected from a woman older than 75 with acute or convalescent COVID-19. The CDR3: CASSIRYSRTGGHSNQPQHF. The CDR3 coding sequence is TGTGCCAGTAGTATTCGCTATTCACGGACAGGGGGTCATAGCAATCAGCCCCAGCATTTT.